Listed below are T cell receptor beta chains from one sample, sequenced in a study of cytomegalovirus exposure and HLA in healthy donors. The data were produced by immunoSEQ multiplex PCR, yet TCRdb's version contains in-frame clones alone and is incomplete. Altogether more than 120,000 clones are present, about nine tenths being singletons, with the ten largest covering 3.5% to 5%. Sequencing input: PBMCs. Every receptor here comes from a man between 18 and 35 years old in good health and CMV-seropositive. The CDR3 runs from the conserved cysteine through the conserved F or W. The D gene is left open where the match is weak. Clone sizes are given selectively: once, few, many, or a class where the clone is expanded.

V,D,size,J,CDR3,DNA
TRBV9,NA,NA,TRBJ2-3,CASSRGGYSTDTQYF,TGTGCCTCCTCGAGGGGGGGCTATAGCACAGATACGCAGTATTTT
TRBV5-1,NA,NA,TRBJ2-1,CASSRGRYNEQFF,TGCGCCAGCAGCCGCGGGCGTTACAATGAGCAGTTCTTC
TRBV28,NA,NA,TRBJ2-7,CATTTTGRRSYEQYF,TGTGCCACCACTACGACAGGTCGTCGTTCCTACGAGCAGTACTTC
TRBV9,NA,NA,TRBJ1-1,CASKRGSDTEAFF,TGTGCCAGCAAACGAGGGTCGGACACTGAAGCTTTCTTT
TRBV27,NA,NA,TRBJ2-7,CASSTPLQGHYEQYF,TGTGCCAGCAGTACCCCACTACAGGGACACTACGAGCAGTACTTC
TRBV30,TRBD2,NA,TRBJ2-7,CAWIRGRSHEQYF,TGTGCCTGGATACGCGGGAGGAGTCACGAGCAGTACTTC
TRBV27,TRBD1,once,TRBJ2-7,CASSQQGLLYEQYF,TGTGCCAGCAGCCAACAGGGGTTACTCTACGAGCAGTACTTC
TRBV6-1,TRBD1,NA,TRBJ1-2,CASRARDSYGYTF,TGTGCCAGCAGAGCCCGGGACAGTTATGGCTACACCTTC
TRBV30,TRBD1,NA,TRBJ1-1,CAWSPGGNTEAFF,TGTGCCTGGAGTCCAGGGGGGAACACTGAAGCTTTCTTT
TRBV7-2,NA,NA,TRBJ1-3,CASSLVQVSGNTIYF,TGTGCCAGCAGCTTAGTACAGGTCTCTGGAAACACCATATATTTT
TRBV4-1,TRBD1,NA,TRBJ2-1,CASSRPPGTEYNEQFF,TGCGCCAGCAGCCGCCCACCGGGGACAGAGTACAATGAGCAGTTCTTC
TRBV5-1,TRBD1,NA,TRBJ2-7,CASSLDRSREQYF,TGCGCCAGCAGCCTGGACAGGTCGCGCGAGCAGTACTTC
TRBV7-9,NA,NA,TRBJ2-1,CASSAQRNNEQFF,TGTGCCAGCAGTGCACAGAGAAACAATGAGCAGTTCTTC
TRBV27,TRBD1,NA,TRBJ1-1,CASSSTQGSTEAFF,TGTGCCAGCAGTTCCACACAGGGGAGTACTGAAGCTTTCTTT
TRBV18,TRBD1,NA,TRBJ2-2,CASSPQTGRHGELFF,TGTGCCAGCTCACCTCAGACAGGGCGGCACGGGGAGCTGTTTTTT
TRBV5-1,TRBD1,NA,TRBJ2-1,CASSGQGSSYNEQFF,TGCGCCAGCAGCGGACAGGGGAGCTCCTACAATGAGCAGTTCTTC
TRBV10-3,TRBD1,NA,TRBJ2-7,CAISDLRDSPYEQYF,TGTGCCATCAGTGACCTCCGGGACAGTCCCTACGAGCAGTACTTC
TRBV6-1,TRBD1,NA,TRBJ2-7,CASSEGSGQGSYEQYF,TGTGCCAGCAGTGAAGGGTCGGGACAGGGGTCGTACGAGCAGTACTTC
TRBV27,NA,NA,TRBJ1-1,CASSFEQGGTEAFF,TGTGCCAGCAGTTTCGAACAGGGTGGCACTGAAGCTTTCTTT
TRBV6-1,TRBD2,NA,TRBJ2-3,CASAGGGETDTQYF,TGTGCCAGCGCGGGCGGGGGGGAGACAGATACGCAGTATTTT
TRBV4-1,NA,NA,TRBJ1-5,CASSQARGNSNQPQHF,TGCGCCAGCAGCCAAGCCCGCGGGAATAGCAATCAGCCCCAGCATTTT
TRBV4-1,TRBD1,NA,TRBJ1-6,CASSQKVRTGWESGNSPLHF,TGCGCCAGCAGCCAAAAAGTCCGGACAGGGTGGGAAAGCGGTAATTCACCCCTCCACTTT
TRBV5-4,TRBD2,once,TRBJ2-5,CASSPRGGGPETQYF,TGTGCCAGCAGCCCCCGCGGGGGGGGCCCAGAGACCCAGTACTTC
TRBV27,NA,NA,TRBJ2-1,CASKGDGRLGNEQFF,TGTGCCAGCAAGGGAGACGGACGACTGGGCAATGAGCAGTTCTTC
TRBV27,NA,NA,TRBJ2-7,CASSLSDNYEQYF,TGTGCCAGCAGTTTATCGGACAACTACGAGCAGTACTTC
TRBV2,NA,NA,TRBJ1-1,CASRPEAVAEAFF,TGTGCCAGCAGACCGGAGGCCGTGGCTGAAGCTTTCTTT
TRBV5-1,NA,NA,TRBJ2-2,CASSDQGFAGELFF,TGCGCCAGCAGCGACCAGGGTTTCGCCGGGGAGCTGTTTTTT
TRBV6-1,NA,NA,TRBJ1-2,CASSDPDYGYTF,TGTGCCAGCAGTGATCCTGACTATGGCTACACCTTC
TRBV5-8,NA,NA,TRBJ2-1,CASSSGRGWTNEQFF,TGTGCCAGCAGCTCGGGTCGGGGGTGGACGAATGAGCAGTTCTTC
TRBV5-1,TRBD2,NA,TRBJ2-3,CASSLATSRYTDTQYF,TGCGCCAGCAGCTTGGCGACTAGCCGATACACAGATACGCAGTATTTT
TRBV5-6,TRBD2,NA,TRBJ2-3,CASSLALAGGLDPQYF,TGTGCCAGCAGCTTAGCTCTAGCGGGAGGCCTCGACCCGCAGTATTTT
TRBV7-9,NA,NA,TRBJ2-1,CASSPDLRWSNEQFF,TGTGCCAGCAGCCCTGATCTAAGGTGGAGCAATGAGCAGTTCTTC
TRBV7-2,NA,NA,TRBJ2-5,CASSSDRSLRETQYF,TGTGCCAGCAGCTCAGACAGGTCCCTGAGGGAGACCCAGTACTTC
TRBV6-6,NA,NA,TRBJ1-2,CASRDGLAINYGYTF,TGTGCCAGCAGGGACGGACTCGCAATTAACTATGGCTACACCTTC
TRBV6-5,NA,NA,TRBJ1-2,CASSGGQTYGYTF,TGTGCCAGCAGCGGAGGACAGACCTATGGCTACACCTTC
TRBV28,NA,many,TRBJ2-2,CASSLWGPGELFF,TGTGCCAGCAGTTTATGGGGCCCCGGGGAGCTGTTTTTT
TRBV5-1,NA,NA,TRBJ2-7,CASSFNSYEQYF,TGCGCCAGCAGCTTTAATTCCTACGAGCAGTACTTC
TRBV11-1,NA,NA,TRBJ1-4,CASSFTGMSEKLFF,TGTGCCAGCAGCTTTACGGGGATGAGTGAAAAACTGTTTTTT
TRBV25-1,NA,NA,TRBJ2-7,CASSEFGRLAAQYF,TGTGCCAGCAGTGAATTCGGGCGGTTAGCGGCGCAGTACTTC
TRBV19,NA,NA,TRBJ2-7,CASSIGGAYEQYF,TGTGCCAGTAGTATAGGGGGAGCTTACGAGCAGTACTTC
TRBV2,NA,NA,TRBJ1-1,CASRSSGHVGTEAFF,TGTGCCAGCCGGTCGTCAGGGCATGTCGGCACTGAAGCTTTCTTT
TRBV5-5,NA,NA,TRBJ2-7,CASSLGLTYEQYF,TGTGCCAGCAGCTTGGGGCTTACCTACGAGCAGTACTTC
TRBV6-1,NA,NA,TRBJ2-3,CASSVQLPPDTQYF,TGTGCCAGCAGTGTACAGCTCCCCCCAGATACGCAGTATTTT
TRBV4-2,TRBD2,NA,TRBJ2-1,CASSQEYGTSSYNEQFF,TGTGCCAGCAGCCAAGAGTACGGGACTAGCTCCTACAATGAGCAGTTCTTC
TRBV18,NA,NA,TRBJ2-7,CASSPQEGLSEQYF,TGTGCCAGCTCACCACAAGAGGGTCTTAGCGAGCAGTACTTC